Below, one T cell receptor (beta chain) is given with its context. What it recognizes is unknown. Profiled with immunoSEQ multiplex PCR; TCRdb holds only in-frame clones, not every one. This sample has around 23,000 clones; about 90% occur once, and the top ten carry around 0.78%. The data derive from a study of untreated major depressive disorder. From thawed PBMCs, CD4+ T cells were purified by negative selection. Study conclusions and caveats: Sequencing showed nonsignificant TRBV25-01 and TRBV02-01 differences matching flow cytometry. Compared with controls, depressed patients showed more TRBV05-01 (Vbeta 5.1) usage in CD4+ T cells.

Germline values: CDR1 SQVTM, CDR2 ANQGSEA. V was clipped by 4 bases and J by 3 bases, with 14 bases between them. This CDR3 has 14 amino acids. Input material: CD4+ T cells from PBMCs. The chain uses TRBV29-1 and TRBJ2-3; the D gene is possibly TRBD2 (5 bases). The source of this sequence is a woman under 40 with major depressive disorder. The CDR3 sequence: CSVVAGRFTDTQYF. The CDR3 nucleotides are TGCAGCGTTGTTGCGGGCAGGTTTACAGATACGCAGTATTTT.